This TCR beta chain stems from a study of CD8 T cells in Susac syndrome. Study-wide findings and caveats: In Susac patients, clonal expansion was not detected in CD4+ cells.

Comments on this clonotype: What it binds is unknown.

Random-hexamer reverse transcription was applied to roughly 0.5 to 1 ug RNA. TCRdb reprocessed the immunoSEQ multiplex PCR reads via MiXCR and lists one record per CDR3 protein. The table shows some 190,000 distinct CDR3 sequences, with about 94% occurring only once. CDR1 is SQVTM, CDR2 ANQGSEA, per germline. The CDR3 extends over 12 amino acids. V gave up 7 bases and J gave up 7 bases, with 16 bases separating them. Sample: CD4+ T cells from PBMCs. The sequence came from a human donor with Susac syndrome. The V gene is TRBV29-1, the J gene TRBJ1-1; maybe TRBD1 (5 bases). The CDR3 nucleotides read TGCAGCGCCCGTCGACCGGGACTTGAAGCTTTCTTT. Translating it yields CSARRPGLEAFF.